The rows below give T cell receptor beta chains drawn from one sample of a study of T-cell reconstitution after alpha-beta-depleted transplantation in children. TCRdb analysed the PCR reads with MiXCR anew, one entry per CDR3 protein. The sample yields 400,000 to 550,000 distinct CDR3 sequences, roughly 10% seen once. The sequencing used PBMCs, collected before TCRalphabeta/CD19-depleted stem cell transplant. The receptor source for this set is a child aged 2-9 years with inherited bone marrow failure, due to receive a stem cell transplant. The CDR3 runs from the conserved cysteine through the conserved F or W. The D gene is left open where the match is weak. The size entry is marked missing in some rows and otherwise reads once, few, many or a size class.

TRBV5-1	15	TRBD2	many	TRBJ2-3	TGCGCCAGCAGCTCAACTAGCGGGAGCCCAGATACGCAGTATTTT	CASSSTSGSPDTQYF
TRBV30	15	.	.	TRBJ2-3	TGTGCCTGGAGTGTGGGGGGCCGTGGGACAGATACGCAGTATTTT	CAWSVGGRGTDTQYF
TRBV3-1	15	.	many	TRBJ2-7	TGTGCCAGCAGCCAAGGCCGGTTGCAAAGCTACGAGCAGTACTTC	CASSQGRLQSYEQYF
TRBV30	19	TRBD1	.	TRBJ1-4	TGTGCCTGGATGTCCGGCTGGGGGACAGGGATTTCAACTAATGAAAAACTGTTTTTT	CAWMSGWGTGISTNEKLFF
TRBV12-3/TRBV12-4	15	.	many	TRBJ1-3	TGTGCCAGCAGTTTCTTTGGGTATTCTGGAAACACCATATATTTT	CASSFFGYSGNTIYF
TRBV7-2	11	.	many	TRBJ2-7	TGTGCCAGCAGTCAGAGAGGGGAGCAGTACTTC	CASSQRGEQYF
TRBV12-3/TRBV12-4	12	.	many	TRBJ1-1	TGTGCCAGCAGGCAGGGTCCGACTGAAGCTTTCTTT	CASRQGPTEAFF
TRBV18	16	TRBD1	.	TRBJ2-7	TGTGCCAGCTCACCACCGTCGAGACAGGGGGCTCACGAGCAGTACTTC	CASSPPSRQGAHEQYF
TRBV30	14	.	many	TRBJ2-1	TGTGCCTGGAGTGTTAGGATTACCTACAATGAGCAGTTCTTC	CAWSVRITYNEQFF
TRBV9	15	TRBD2	many	TRBJ2-2	TGTGCCAGCAGCCCGCGGACTAGCAGCACCGGGGAGCTGTTTTTT	CASSPRTSSTGELFF
TRBV4-2	14	.	many	TRBJ1-4	TGTGCCAGCAGCCAAGAACAGGAGCCGGATAAACTGTTTTTT	CASSQEQEPDKLFF
TRBV11-2	19	TRBD2	few	TRBJ2-2	TGTGCCAGCAGCTTAGATCCTCCTAGCGGGAGGGTGGACACCGGGGAGCTGTTTTTT	CASSLDPPSGRVDTGELFF
TRBV12-3/TRBV12-4	19	.	.	TRBJ2-5	TGTGCCAGCAGTTTAGTGGACCCGCCTAAGTGGGCGGCGCAAGAGACCCAGTACTTC	CASSLVDPPKWAAQETQYF
TRBV4-1	15	.	.	TRBJ2-1	TGCGCCAGCAGCCAAGCCAGCTCAATCCGCAATGAGCAGTTCTTC	CASSQASSIRNEQFF
TRBV29-1	16	TRBD1	.	TRBJ2-1	TGCAGCGTTGTGCCTCCGACAGGGGGTTTTGACAATGAGCAGTTCTTC	CSVVPPTGGFDNEQFF
TRBV6-5	16	TRBD1	.	TRBJ1-1	TGTGCCAGCAGTTACACCCCGACAGGGAAGAACACTGAAGCTTTCTTT	CASSYTPTGKNTEAFF
TRBV5-1	15	TRBD2	many	TRBJ2-1	TGCGCCAGCAGCTTGGCCGGGGGGAGGCACAATGAGCAGTTCTTC	CASSLAGGRHNEQFF
TRBV5-1	15	TRBD2	many	TRBJ2-2	TGCGCCAGCAGCTTCACTAGCGGGAACACCGGGGAGCTGTTTTTT	CASSFTSGNTGELFF
TRBV27	15	.	few	TRBJ1-5	TGTGCCAGCAGCCCGTTGGGGGGGTTGGGTCAGCCCCAGCATTTT	CASSPLGGLGQPQHF
TRBV12-3/TRBV12-4	17	.	many	TRBJ2-5	TGTGCCAGCAGTCCCACTCTTTCGCAGGGAGTGCAAGAGACCCAGTACTTC	CASSPTLSQGVQETQYF
TRBV12-3/TRBV12-4	12	.	.	TRBJ2-2	TGTGCCAGCAGTGAACCAACCGGGGAGCTGTTTTTT	CASSEPTGELFF
TRBV20-1	14	.	many	TRBJ2-2	TGCAGTGCTAGTCGCGGCTCCGCCACCGGGGAGCTGTTTTTT	CSASRGSATGELFF
TRBV5-8	11	.	many	TRBJ1-1	TGTGCCAGCAGCTGGGTGACTGAAGCTTTCTTT	CASSWVTEAFF
TRBV4-2	16	TRBD2	many	TRBJ2-1	TGTGCCAGCAGCCAGGAACTAGCGGGAGGCCACAATGAGCAGTTCTTC	CASSQELAGGHNEQFF
TRBV12-3/TRBV12-4	15	.	.	TRBJ2-6	TGTGCCAGCAGTTTACGGGGGGACAACGCCAACGTCCTGACTTTC	CASSLRGDNANVLTF
TRBV12-3/TRBV12-4	16	.	few	TRBJ2-3	TGTGCCAGCAGTTTCCTTAACGAGGAGGCCACAGATACGCAGTATTTT	CASSFLNEEATDTQYF
TRBV6-2/TRBV6-3	16	TRBD2	many	TRBJ2-1	TGTGCCAGCAGCTCCATGCGGGGGAGCTCCTACAATGAGCAGTTCTTC	CASSSMRGSSYNEQFF
TRBV9	14	TRBD1	many	TRBJ2-7	TGTGCCAGCAGCCCCGGGGACAGGAACTACGAGCAGTACTTC	CASSPGDRNYEQYF
TRBV19	14	TRBD1	few	TRBJ2-7	TGTGCCAGTAGTACCCTAGGACAGGCCTACGAGCAGTACTTC	CASSTLGQAYEQYF
TRBV10-3	14	.	many	TRBJ2-5	TGTGCCATCAGTGAATTTGGAGGGTTGGAGACCCAGTACTTC	CAISEFGGLETQYF
TRBV11-2	17	TRBD2	many	TRBJ2-1	TGTGCCAGCAGCTTGACTAGCGGGAGGGCCCGCTACAATGAGCAGTTCTTC	CASSLTSGRARYNEQFF
TRBV14	14	.	many	TRBJ2-7	TGTGCCAGCAGTCACAAGCCAGGGACCTACGAGCAGTACTTC	CASSHKPGTYEQYF
TRBV28	16	TRBD1	many	TRBJ2-3	TGTGCCAGCAGTTTGTCGACAGGGGGAAGTACAGATACGCAGTATTTT	CASSLSTGGSTDTQYF
TRBV10-1	15	TRBD2	.	TRBJ2-5	TGCGCCAGCAGTGAGTCGACTAGCGGGAGAGAGACCCAGTACTTC	CASSESTSGRETQYF
TRBV7-9	15	TRBD2	few	TRBJ2-1	TGTGCCAGCAGCCCCCGGGAGGGCCCGGTCAATGAGCAGTTCTTC	CASSPREGPVNEQFF
TRBV4-3	15	.	many	TRBJ2-7	TGCGCCAGCAGCCAAGGACACCAACACTCCTACGAGCAGTACTTC	CASSQGHQHSYEQYF
TRBV20-1	15	TRBD2	many	TRBJ2-3	TGCAGTGCTAGAGCCTGGGGGGGACTAACAGATACGCAGTATTTT	CSARAWGGLTDTQYF
TRBV7-6	14	.	many	TRBJ2-7	TGTGCCAGCAGCCGCCAGGCGGGGAAAGGCGAGCAGTACTTC	CASSRQAGKGEQYF
TRBV29-1	13	TRBD1	many	TRBJ1-5	TGCAGCGTTGCAGGGGGCGTCGGTCAGCCCCAGCATTTT	CSVAGGVGQPQHF
TRBV6-2/TRBV6-3	16	.	many	TRBJ2-5	TGTGCCAGCAGTCTCGGGACTCAGGGGTACCAAGAGACCCAGTACTTC	CASSLGTQGYQETQYF
TRBV3-1	13	.	few	TRBJ2-1	TGTGCCAGCAGCCACGCCCTAGCCAATGAGCAGTTCTTC	CASSHALANEQFF
TRBV7-2	16	TRBD2	many	TRBJ2-7	TGTGCCAGCAGCCAACAGCCTAGCGGGAGACCCCACGAGCAGTACTTC	CASSQQPSGRPHEQYF
TRBV20-1	13	TRBD2	few	TRBJ2-1	TGCAGTGCTAGAGATCGGGTGGGCGGGAGGAGGCTCTTC	CSARDRVGGRRLF
TRBV5-1	12	TRBD1	many	TRBJ1-1	TGCGCCAGCAGCCAGGGGGCAGCTGAAGCTTTCTTT	CASSQGAAEAFF
TRBV5-5	16	.	many	TRBJ1-5	TGTGCCAGCAGCCTCGATCCCGACCATAGCAATCAGCCCCAGCATTTT	CASSLDPDHSNQPQHF
TRBV20-1	15	.	.	TRBJ2-7	TGCAGTGCTAGAGACCCGGGACTCAGCTCCTACGAGCAGTACTTC	CSARDPGLSSYEQYF